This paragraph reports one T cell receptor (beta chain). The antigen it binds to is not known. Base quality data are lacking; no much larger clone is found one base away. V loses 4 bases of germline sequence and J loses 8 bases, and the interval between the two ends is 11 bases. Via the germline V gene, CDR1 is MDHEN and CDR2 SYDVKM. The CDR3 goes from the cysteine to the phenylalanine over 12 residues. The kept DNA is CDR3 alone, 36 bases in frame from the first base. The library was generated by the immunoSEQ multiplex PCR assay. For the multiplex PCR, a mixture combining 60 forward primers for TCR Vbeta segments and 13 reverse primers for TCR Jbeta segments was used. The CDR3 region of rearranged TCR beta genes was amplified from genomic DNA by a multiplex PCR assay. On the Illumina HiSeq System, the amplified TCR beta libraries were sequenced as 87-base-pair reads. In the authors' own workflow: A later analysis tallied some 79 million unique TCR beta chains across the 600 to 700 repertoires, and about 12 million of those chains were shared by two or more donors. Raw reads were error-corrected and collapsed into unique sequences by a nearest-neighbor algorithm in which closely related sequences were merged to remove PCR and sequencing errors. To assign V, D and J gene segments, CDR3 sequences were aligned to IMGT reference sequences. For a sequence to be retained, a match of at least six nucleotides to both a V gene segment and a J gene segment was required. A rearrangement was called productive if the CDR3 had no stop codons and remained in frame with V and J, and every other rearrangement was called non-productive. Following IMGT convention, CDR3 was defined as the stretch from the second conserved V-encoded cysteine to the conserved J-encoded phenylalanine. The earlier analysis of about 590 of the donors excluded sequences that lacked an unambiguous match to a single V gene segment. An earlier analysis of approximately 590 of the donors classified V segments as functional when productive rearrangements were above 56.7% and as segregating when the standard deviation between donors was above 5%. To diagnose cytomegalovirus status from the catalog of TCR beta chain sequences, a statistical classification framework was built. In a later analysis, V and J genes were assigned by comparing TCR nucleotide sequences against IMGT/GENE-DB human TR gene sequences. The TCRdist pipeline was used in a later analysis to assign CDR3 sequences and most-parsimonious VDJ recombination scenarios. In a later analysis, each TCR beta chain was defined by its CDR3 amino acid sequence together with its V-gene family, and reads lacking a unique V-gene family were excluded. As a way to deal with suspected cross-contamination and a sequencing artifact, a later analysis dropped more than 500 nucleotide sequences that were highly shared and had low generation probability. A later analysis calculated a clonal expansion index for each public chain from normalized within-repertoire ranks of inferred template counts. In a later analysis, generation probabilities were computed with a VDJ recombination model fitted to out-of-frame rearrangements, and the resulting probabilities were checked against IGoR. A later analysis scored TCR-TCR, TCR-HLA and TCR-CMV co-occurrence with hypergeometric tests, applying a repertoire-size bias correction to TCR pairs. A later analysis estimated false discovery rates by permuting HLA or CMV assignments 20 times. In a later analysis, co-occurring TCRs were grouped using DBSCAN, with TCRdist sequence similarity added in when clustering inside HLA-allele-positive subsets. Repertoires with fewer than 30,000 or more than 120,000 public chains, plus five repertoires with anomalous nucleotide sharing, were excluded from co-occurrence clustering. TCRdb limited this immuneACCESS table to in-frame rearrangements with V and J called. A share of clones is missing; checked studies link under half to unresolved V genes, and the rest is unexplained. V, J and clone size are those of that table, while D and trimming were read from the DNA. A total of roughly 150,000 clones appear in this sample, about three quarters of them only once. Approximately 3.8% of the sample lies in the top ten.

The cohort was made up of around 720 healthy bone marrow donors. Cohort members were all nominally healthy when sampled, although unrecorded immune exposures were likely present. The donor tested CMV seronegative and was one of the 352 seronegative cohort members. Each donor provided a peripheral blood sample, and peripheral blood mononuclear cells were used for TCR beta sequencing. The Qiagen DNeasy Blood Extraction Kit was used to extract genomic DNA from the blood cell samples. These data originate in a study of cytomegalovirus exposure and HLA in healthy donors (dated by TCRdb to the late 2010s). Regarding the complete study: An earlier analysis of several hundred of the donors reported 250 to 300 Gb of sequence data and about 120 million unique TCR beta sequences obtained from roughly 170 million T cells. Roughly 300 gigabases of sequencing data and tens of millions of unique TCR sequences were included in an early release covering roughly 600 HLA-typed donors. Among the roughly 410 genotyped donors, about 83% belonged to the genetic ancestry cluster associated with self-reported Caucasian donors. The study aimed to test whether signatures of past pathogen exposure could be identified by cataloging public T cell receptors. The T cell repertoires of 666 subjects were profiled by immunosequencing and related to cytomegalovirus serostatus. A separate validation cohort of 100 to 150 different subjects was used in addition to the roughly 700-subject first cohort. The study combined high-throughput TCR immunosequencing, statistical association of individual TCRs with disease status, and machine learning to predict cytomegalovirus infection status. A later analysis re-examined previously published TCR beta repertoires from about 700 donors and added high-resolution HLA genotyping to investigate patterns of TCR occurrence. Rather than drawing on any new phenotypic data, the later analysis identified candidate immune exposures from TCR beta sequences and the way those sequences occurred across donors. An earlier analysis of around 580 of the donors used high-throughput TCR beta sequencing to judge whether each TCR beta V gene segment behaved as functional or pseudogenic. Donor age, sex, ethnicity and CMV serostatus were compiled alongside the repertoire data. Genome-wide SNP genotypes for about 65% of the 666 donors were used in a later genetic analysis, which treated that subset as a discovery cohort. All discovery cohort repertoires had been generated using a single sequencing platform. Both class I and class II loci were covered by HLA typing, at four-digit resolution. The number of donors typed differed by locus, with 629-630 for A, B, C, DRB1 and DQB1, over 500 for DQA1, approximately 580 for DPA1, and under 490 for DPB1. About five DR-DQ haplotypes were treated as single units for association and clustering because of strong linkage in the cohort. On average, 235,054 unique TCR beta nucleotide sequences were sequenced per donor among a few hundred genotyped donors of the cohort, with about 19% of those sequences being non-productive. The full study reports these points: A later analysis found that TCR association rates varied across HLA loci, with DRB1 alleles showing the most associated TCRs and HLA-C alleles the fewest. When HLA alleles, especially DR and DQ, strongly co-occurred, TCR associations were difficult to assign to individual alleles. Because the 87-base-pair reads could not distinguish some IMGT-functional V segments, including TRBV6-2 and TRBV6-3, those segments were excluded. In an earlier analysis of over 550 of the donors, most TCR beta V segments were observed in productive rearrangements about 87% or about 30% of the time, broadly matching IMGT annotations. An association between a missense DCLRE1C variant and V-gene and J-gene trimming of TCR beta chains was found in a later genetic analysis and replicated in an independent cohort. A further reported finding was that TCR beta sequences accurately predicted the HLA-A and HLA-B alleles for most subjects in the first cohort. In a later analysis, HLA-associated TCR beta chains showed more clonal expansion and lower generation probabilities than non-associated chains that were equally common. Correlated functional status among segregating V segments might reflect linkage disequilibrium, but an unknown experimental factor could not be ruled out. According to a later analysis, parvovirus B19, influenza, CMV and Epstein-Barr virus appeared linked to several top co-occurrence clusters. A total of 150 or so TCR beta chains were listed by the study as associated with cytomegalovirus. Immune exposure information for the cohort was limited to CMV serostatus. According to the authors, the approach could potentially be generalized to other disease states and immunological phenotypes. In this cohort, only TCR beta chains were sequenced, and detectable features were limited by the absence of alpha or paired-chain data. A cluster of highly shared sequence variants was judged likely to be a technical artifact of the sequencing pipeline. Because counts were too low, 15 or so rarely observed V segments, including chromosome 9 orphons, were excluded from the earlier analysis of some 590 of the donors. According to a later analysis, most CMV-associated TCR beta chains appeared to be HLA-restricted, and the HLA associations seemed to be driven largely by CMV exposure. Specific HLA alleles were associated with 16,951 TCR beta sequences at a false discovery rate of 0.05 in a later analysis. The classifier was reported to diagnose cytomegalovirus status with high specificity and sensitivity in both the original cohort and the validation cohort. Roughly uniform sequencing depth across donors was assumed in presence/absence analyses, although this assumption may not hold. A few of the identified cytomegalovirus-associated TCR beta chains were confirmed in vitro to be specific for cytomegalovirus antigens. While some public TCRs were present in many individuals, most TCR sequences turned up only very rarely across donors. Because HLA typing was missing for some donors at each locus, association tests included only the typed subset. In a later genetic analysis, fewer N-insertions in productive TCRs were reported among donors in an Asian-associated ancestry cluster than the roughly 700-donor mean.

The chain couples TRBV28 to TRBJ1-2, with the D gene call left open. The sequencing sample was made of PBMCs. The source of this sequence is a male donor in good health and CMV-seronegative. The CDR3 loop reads CASSSTGVGYTF. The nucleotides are TGTGCCAGCAGTTCGACGGGTGTCGGCTACACCTTC.